This is a list of T cell receptor beta chains from one sample in a study of blood T cells in healthy people across ages. TCRdb re-called the 5' RACE reads through MiXCR, storing one row per CDR3 protein. The sample has about a million distinct CDR3 sequences, just over 50% seen once. Sequencing used blood. The receptors here all came from a woman aged 60 to 75 in good health. Both conserved end residues are part of each CDR3. The D gene is left open where the match is weak. Clone size is not always given. Where it is, it says once, few, many or a class for expanded clones.

J | D | size | V | CDR3 | DNA
TRBJ2-1 | - | - | TRBV29-1 | CSVVFGYNEQFF | TGCAGCGTTGTATTCGGCTACAATGAGCAGTTCTTC
TRBJ2-1 | - | - | TRBV5-4 | CASSPRDTAYNEQFF | TGTGCCAGCAGCCCCCGCGACACAGCCTACAATGAGCAGTTCTTC
TRBJ2-3 | TRBD2 | - | TRBV18 | CASSPGRAGARTDTQYF | TGTGCCAGCTCACCAGGCCGAGCGGGAGCCCGCACAGATACGCAGTATTTT
TRBJ2-7 | - | - | TRBV20-1 | CSASFGGRKNNEQYF | TGCAGTGCTAGCTTCGGGGGACGGAAGAACAATGAGCAGTACTTC
TRBJ2-1 | - | - | TRBV6-2/TRBV6-3 | CASSQTGQYNEQFF | TGTGCCAGCAGCCAGACGGGACAATACAATGAGCAGTTCTTC
TRBJ2-3 | - | - | TRBV12-3/TRBV12-4 | CASSPGTAGNTDTQYF | TGTGCCAGCAGTCCCGGGACGGCGGGGAACACAGATACGCAGTATTTT
TRBJ2-5 | - | - | TRBV7-2 | CASSPPSGKTQYF | TGTGCCAGCAGCCCGCCAAGCGGAAAGACCCAGTACTTC
TRBJ2-7 | TRBD2 | few | TRBV10-3 | CAISRTSGRNEQYF | TGTGCCATCAGTCGGACTAGCGGGAGGAACGAGCAGTACTTC
TRBJ2-5 | - | - | TRBV15 | CATSAWGETQYF | TGTGCCACCAGCGCCTGGGGGGAGACCCAGTACTTC
TRBJ1-2 | - | few | TRBV3-1 | CASSRTYDYGYTF | TGTGCCAGCAGTCGGACGTACGACTATGGCTACACCTTC
TRBJ2-3 | - | - | TRBV14 | CASSQVGRTPPDTQYF | TGTGCCAGCAGCCAAGTCGGCCGGACCCCGCCGGATACGCAGTATTTT
TRBJ2-5 | TRBD2 | few | TRBV7-2 | CASSFSLRESETQYF | TGTGCCAGCAGCTTCTCTTTGCGGGAGTCGGAGACCCAGTACTTC
TRBJ2-7 | - | - | TRBV4-3 | CASSQDRELREQYF | TGCGCCAGCAGCCAAGATCGGGAGTTGCGTGAGCAGTACTTC
TRBJ2-7 | TRBD2 | few | TRBV10-3 | CAISDRDYGYEQYF | TGTGCCATCAGCGACCGGGACTACGGGTACGAGCAGTACTTC
TRBJ2-5 | - | - | TRBV12-3/TRBV12-4 | CASRLDGARETQYF | TGTGCCAGCAGACTTGACGGCGCCAGGGAGACCCAGTACTTC
TRBJ2-1 | TRBD2 | - | TRBV29-1 | CSVDKTSVSYNEQFF | TGCAGCGTTGACAAGACTAGCGTCTCCTACAATGAGCAGTTCTTC
TRBJ2-3 | - | few | TRBV28 | CASSSEGDFHTDTQYF | TGTGCCAGCAGTAGCGAGGGGGATTTTCACACAGATACGCAGTATTTT
TRBJ2-5 | - | few | TRBV29-1 | CSVARELGTQYF | TGCAGCGTTGCCAGGGAACTAGGGACCCAGTACTTC
TRBJ2-7 | - | - | TRBV3-1 | CASSRASKQYF | TGTGCCAGCAGCCGAGCGTCCAAGCAGTACTTC
TRBJ2-7 | TRBD2 | - | TRBV28 | CASRPTSGRAGEQYF | TGTGCCAGCAGACCGACTAGCGGGAGGGCCGGGGAGCAGTACTTC
TRBJ2-1 | - | - | TRBV12-3/TRBV12-4 | CASSFRQPEQFF | TGTGCCAGCAGTTTCCGACAGCCTGAGCAGTTCTTC
TRBJ2-3 | TRBD2 | - | TRBV12-3/TRBV12-4 | CASSLTSGISQYF | TGTGCCAGCAGTTTGACTAGCGGGATTTCGCAGTATTTT
TRBJ2-2 | - | - | TRBV27 | CVSSLWGTGELFF | TGTGTCAGCAGTTTGTGGGGAACCGGGGAGCTGTTTTTT
TRBJ2-5 | - | - | TRBV20-1 | CSARDGRGPGVRETQYF | TGCAGTGCTAGAGACGGAAGGGGCCCAGGGGTCCGGGAGACCCAGTACTTC
TRBJ2-6 | TRBD2 | - | TRBV2 | CASGPGLAVYSGANVLTF | TGTGCCAGCGGCCCGGGACTAGCGGTTTACTCTGGGGCCAACGTCCTGACTTTC
TRBJ2-7 | - | - | TRBV29-1 | CSAWGLQGQASSYEQYF | TGCAGCGCTTGGGGATTACAAGGGCAGGCAAGCTCCTACGAGCAGTACTTC
TRBJ2-7 | - | - | TRBV12-3/TRBV12-4 | CASSSHNGGPYEQYF | TGTGCCAGCAGCTCACACAACGGGGGGCCCTACGAGCAGTACTTC
TRBJ2-1 | - | - | TRBV20-1 | CSARLAYNEKFF | TGCAGTGCTAGACTAGCGTACAATGAGAAGTTCTTC
TRBJ2-5 | TRBD1 | - | TRBV7-8 | CASSLTGQGARETQYF | TGTGCCAGCAGCTTAACGGGACAGGGGGCGCGAGAGACCCAGTACTTC
TRBJ2-7 | - | - | TRBV15 | CATSSDRGLILYEQYF | TGTGCCACCAGCAGTGATCGGGGGCTAATACTCTACGAGCAGTACTTC
TRBJ2-1 | TRBD2 | - | TRBV24-1 | CATSDIRTSGGYNEQFF | TGTGCCACCAGTGATATCCGGACTAGCGGAGGGTACAATGAGCAGTTCTTC
TRBJ2-3 | - | - | TRBV6-1 | CASSPWGGTDTQYF | TGTGCCAGCAGTCCCTGGGGCGGCACGGATACGCAGTATTTT
TRBJ1-5 | TRBD1 | - | TRBV12-3/TRBV12-4 | CASSKDRVRGQGQPQHF | TGTGCCAGCAGTAAAGACAGGGTCAGGGGACAAGGTCAGCCCCAGCATTTT
TRBJ2-7 | - | - | TRBV20-1 | CSVGGGAGSYEQYF | TGCAGTGTCGGCGGAGGGGCGGGCTCCTACGAGCAGTACTTC
TRBJ2-7 | - | - | TRBV28 | CASSLLLVSDEQYF | TGTGCCAGCAGTTTATTACTGGTTAGCGACGAGCAGTACTTC
TRBJ2-5 | - | - | TRBV12-3/TRBV12-4 | CASSYGGKETQYF | TGTGCCAGCAGTTACGGTGGGAAAGAGACCCAGTACTTC
TRBJ2-3 | TRBD1 | once | TRBV9 | CASSVHRGTGLVHPPDTQYF | TGTGCCAGCAGCGTTCACAGGGGGACAGGGCTGGTGCACCCACCAGATACGCAGTATTTT
TRBJ2-2 | - | - | TRBV7-3 | CASSLILPGELFF | TGTGCCAGCAGCTTAATCCTACCCGGGGAGCTGTTTTTT
TRBJ2-1 | TRBD2 | - | TRBV5-1 | CASNPQGGSIIYNEQFF | TGCGCCAGCAACCCCCAAGGCGGGAGCATAATCTACAATGAGCAGTTCTTC
TRBJ1-2 | - | - | TRBV10-1 | CASSDSGTYGYTF | TGCGCCAGCAGTGATTCGGGGACCTATGGCTACACCTTC
TRBJ2-1 | - | - | TRBV6-2/TRBV6-3 | CASSYVRGDEQFF | TGTGCCAGCAGTTACGTACGAGGGGATGAGCAGTTCTTC
TRBJ2-3 | - | - | TRBV20-1 | CSGGGGSDTQYF | TGCAGTGGTGGTGGAGGGTCAGATACGCAGTATTTT
TRBJ2-3 | TRBD1 | - | TRBV20-1 | CSASRDRTGTDTQYF | TGCAGTGCTAGCAGGGACAGGACTGGAACAGATACGCAGTATTTT
TRBJ2-7 | - | - | TRBV7-2 | CASSNSDSSYEQYF | TGTGCCAGCAGCAATAGCGACAGCTCCTACGAGCAGTACTTC
TRBJ2-1 | TRBD2 | - | TRBV7-8 | CASSFTHREGGEQFF | TGTGCCAGCAGCTTCACCCATCGGGAGGGGGGTGAGCAGTTCTTC
TRBJ2-1 | - | - | TRBV5-1 | CASSSQPRESEQFF | TGCGCCAGCAGCTCACAACCCAGGGAGTCTGAGCAGTTCTTC
TRBJ2-7 | TRBD2 | - | TRBV27 | CASSVGGVGYEQYF | TGTGCCAGCAGCGTGGGAGGGGTCGGCTACGAGCAGTACTTC
TRBJ2-3 | - | few | TRBV10-2 | CASRLDRRDTQYF | TGCGCCAGCAGATTGGACCGCCGAGATACGCAGTATTTT
TRBJ2-5 | - | - | TRBV7-8 | CASRPLSGYQETQYF | TGTGCCAGCAGACCCCTTAGCGGTTACCAAGAGACCCAGTACTTC
TRBJ2-2 | TRBD1 | - | TRBV7-6 | CASSPRTGANTGELFF | TGTGCCAGCAGCCCAAGGACAGGCGCGAACACCGGGGAGCTGTTTTTT
TRBJ1-1 | - | - | TRBV29-1 | CSGTRNTEAFF | TGCAGCGGGACACGGAACACTGAAGCTTTCTTT